The 5 T cell receptor beta chains reported below all come from one sample, sequenced in a study of CD8 T cells in Susac syndrome. Random hexamers primed reverse transcription of roughly 0.5 to 1 ug RNA. Using its own MiXCR run on the immunoSEQ multiplex PCR reads, TCRdb lists one record per CDR3 protein. The table lists about 130,000 distinct CDR3 sequences, 95% of them singletons. Sequencing was performed on CD8+ T cells from PBMCs. These receptors all stem from a human donor with Susac syndrome.

The V call is TRBV30, the J call TRBJ2-1, with TRBD1 identical over 9 bases. V shed 1 base, J shed 5 bases, and the junction held 6 bases outside the gene matches. The CDR3 consists of 15 residues. Germline V gene lookup returns CDR1 GTSNPN and CDR2 SVGIG (reference sequence). CDR3 residues: CAWSAQGAVDNEQFF. The CDR3 DNA reads as TGTGCCTGGAGTGCACAGGGGGCGGTTGACAATGAGCAGTTCTTC.

CDR3 nucleotide sequence: TGTGCCAGCAGTTCGCTAGCGGGAGGGCCCATCCGGGGCGAGCAGTACTTC. Residues: CASSSLAGGPIRGEQYF. V and J are TRBV27 and TRBJ2-7; 12 bases fit TRBD2. CDR3 size: 17 residues. CDR1 is MNHEY, CDR2 SMNVEV, per germline (reference sequence). V lost 4 bases and J lost 6; bases outside the gene matches: 13.

The chain joins TRBV20-1 to TRBJ1-5; D gene ambiguous. With 0 bases removed from V and 4 bases from J, the gap between germline ends came to 16 bases. This CDR3 has 16 amino acids. Per the germline V gene, CDR1 is DFQATT and CDR2 is SNEGSKA (reference sequence). This chain's CDR3 is CSAREGRDHSNQPQHF. The CDR3 nucleotides read TGCAGTGCTAGAGAGGGCCGGGATCATTCAAATCAGCCCCAGCATTTT.

The genes are TRBV18 and TRBJ2-1, with TRBD2 identical over 7 bases. Trimming removed 3 bases from V and 2 bases from J; junction bases left unmatched: 4. From germline, CDR1 is KGHSH and CDR2 LQKENI. This CDR3 contains 15 residues. The chain's CDR3 is CASSPGGSAYNEQFF. Here the CDR3 DNA reads TGTGCCAGCTCACCGGGGGGGAGTGCCTACAATGAGCAGTTCTTC.

The rearrangement uses TRBV9 and TRBJ2-7; maybe TRBD2 (6 bases). V was shortened by 0 bases and J by 3 bases, with 10 bases between the two germline ends. CDR1 is SGDLS and CDR2 is YYNGEE in the germline V gene. CDR3 length equals 14 residues. The CDR3 sequence is CASSVGSGLYEQYF. Here the CDR3 DNA reads TGTGCCAGCAGCGTAGGTAGCGGACTCTACGAGCAGTACTTC.